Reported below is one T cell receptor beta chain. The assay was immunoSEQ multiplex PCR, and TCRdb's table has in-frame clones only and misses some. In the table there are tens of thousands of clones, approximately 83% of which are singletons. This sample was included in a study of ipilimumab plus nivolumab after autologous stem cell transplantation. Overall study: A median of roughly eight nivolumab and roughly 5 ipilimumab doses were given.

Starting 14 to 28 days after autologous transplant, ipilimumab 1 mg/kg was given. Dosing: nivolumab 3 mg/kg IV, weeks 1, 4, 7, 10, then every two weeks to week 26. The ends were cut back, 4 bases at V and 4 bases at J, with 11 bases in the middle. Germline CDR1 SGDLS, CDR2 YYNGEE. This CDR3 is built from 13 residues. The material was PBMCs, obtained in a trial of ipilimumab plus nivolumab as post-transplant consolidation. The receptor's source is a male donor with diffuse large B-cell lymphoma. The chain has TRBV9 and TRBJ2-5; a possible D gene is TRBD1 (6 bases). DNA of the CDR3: TGTGCCAGCAGCATTATAGGGGGAGAGACCCAGTACTTC. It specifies CASSIIGGETQYF.